There are a few counts of the clone carrying this TCR beta chain. The sample belongs to a study of blood T cell repertoires in COVID-19. As for the study in general: The cDNA or gDNA used as material had been derived from T cells, B-cell-depleted T cells, or PBMCs.

As processed by the authors: How many nucleated cells were present was estimated from reference gene primer amplification. Data came from immunoSEQ multiplex PCR; TCRdb stores just in-frame clones and leaves some out. The DNA was the basis for D and trimming; V, J and clone size are from that table. In the table there are roughly 150,000 clones, around 85% of which are singletons. The CDR3 sequence is 17 residues long. The germline gives CDR1 LGHDT, CDR2 YNNKEL (reference sequence). Trimming took 4 bases from V and 0 from J; bases not matched to a gene: 6. The clonotype comes from a man between 60 and 75 years old with active or convalescent COVID-19. Sequencing was performed on peripheral blood. J is TRBJ1-3 and V is TRBV3-1 (or the pseudogene TRBV3-2); 10 bases are shared with TRBD1. The CDR3 loop reads CASSRRDRGPSGNTIYF. The DNA of the CDR3 is TGTGCCAGCAGCCGCCGGGACAGGGGCCCCTCTGGAAACACCATATATTTT.